These 25 T cell receptor beta chains originate from one sample sequenced in a study of blood T cells in healthy people across ages (dated by TCRdb to between 2014 and 2016). Preparation of the library involved 5' RACE. For sequencing, an Illumina HiSeq 2500 was employed. A second PCR of about 7 to 12 cycles was run with a J-beta primer mix and a sample-barcoded 5' primer. TCRdb reprocessing: public reads trimmed at Q25 with fastp, clones called with MiXCR, in-frame beta chains kept. All rows with the same CDR3 protein become a single entry with the most common DNA and genes. Across this sample there are more than 800,000 distinct CDR3 sequences, with over 35% seen only once. Of the sample, 18% falls within the top ten clones. The sample comprised blood. The receptors shown here come from a woman aged 55-70 years in good health.

This clonotype was seen a few times. The gene calls are TRBV29-1 and TRBJ2-1, with 15 positions matching TRBD2. The ends lost 3 bases at V and 8 bases at J; junction bases unmatched: 11. Germline V gene data show CDR1 as SQVTM and CDR2 as ANQGSEA. The CDR3 is 17 residues long. For the CDR3, the DNA is TGCAGCGTTGATGGACTAGCGGGAGGGCGGTTTTTCGATGAGCAGTTCTTC. It specifies CSVDGLAGGRFFDEQFF.

The chain uses TRBV2 and TRBJ2-5; D possibly corresponds to TRBD1 (8 bases). The V gene lost 5 bases and the J gene lost 2 bases, with 15 bases spanning the gap. This CDR3 contains 15 residues. Germline V gene lookup returns CDR1 SNHLY and CDR2 FYNNEI. Here the CDR3 reads CASSRQGREQETQYF. The CDR3 DNA follows: TGTGCCAGCAGTAGACAGGGGAGGGAGCAAGAGACCCAGTACTTC.

This rearrangement joins TRBV4-2 to TRBJ2-7, with TRBD1 as a possible D gene (5 bases). The length of the CDR3 is 14 residues. Germline loops: CDR1 LGHNA, CDR2 YNFKEQ. V lost 0 bases to trimming and J lost 3 bases, with 9 bases between them. The CDR3 here is CASSQDQGLYEQYF. The DNA of the CDR3 is TGTGCCAGCAGCCAAGATCAGGGTCTCTACGAGCAGTACTTC.

The V call is TRBV5-1, the J call TRBJ2-5; D is undetermined. Germline lookup yields CDR1 SGHRS and CDR2 YFSETQ. CDR3 length equals 13 residues. The V end was cut by 3 bases, the J end by 3 bases, with 9 bases between. The CDR3 region is CASSWAGEETQYF. CDR3 nucleotide sequence: TGCGCCAGCAGCTGGGCAGGAGAAGAGACCCAGTACTTC.

V gene TRBV12-3 or TRBV12-4 combines with J gene TRBJ2-5; 7 bases line up with TRBD1. The tail of the sequence fits TRBJ2-7 better, so the J call may be wrong. The CDR3 contains 15 residues. The CDR3 spells CASSFRGQRTYEQYF. In DNA form, the CDR3 reads TGTGCCAGCAGTTTCAGGGGACAGCGCACCTACGAGCAGTACTTC.

The CDR3 region is CASSQGGFWGYTF. DNA for the CDR3: TGTGCCAGCAGCCAAGGAGGGTTCTGGGGCTACACCTTC. The genes are TRBV14 and TRBJ1-2; D remains ambiguous. The CDR3 has 13 amino acids. Germline lookup yields CDR1 SGHDN and CDR2 FVKESK. V was shortened by 1 base and J by 8 bases, with 11 bases between the two germline ends.

The chain combines TRBV29-1 with TRBJ2-4, with a weak D call TRBD2 (6 bases). With the DNA end fitting TRBJ2-7 better, the J assignment may be wrong. In germline, CDR1 is SQVTM, CDR2 ANQGSEA. The length of the CDR3 is 12 residues. CDR3 DNA: TGCAGCGTTGAAGGGGGGGTCCACGAGCAGTACTTC. Amino acid sequence: CSVEGGVHEQYF.

This clonotype was counted between two and nine times. The rearrangement links TRBV20-1 to TRBJ1-2; D gene unclear. From germline, CDR1 is DFQATT and CDR2 SNEGSKA (reference sequence). The length of the CDR3 is 10 residues. V was trimmed by 6 bases and J by 4 bases, leaving 6 bases between them. CDR3: CSAVPYGYTF. In DNA, the CDR3 is TGCAGTGCCGTCCCCTATGGCTACACCTTC.

The chain is built from TRBV4-2 and TRBJ2-7, with 8 bases matching TRBD2. The germline V gene has CDR1 LGHNA and CDR2 YNFKEQ. There are 16 residues in the CDR3. With V trimmed by 1 base and J by 4 bases, 9 bases remained unmatched. The CDR3 DNA sequence: TGTGCCAGCAGCCAAGCCCATTCAGCGGGGGTATACGAGCAGTACTTC. Amino acids: CASSQAHSAGVYEQYF.

The chain couples TRBV7-9 to TRBJ1-1; 7 nucleotides agree with TRBD1. This CDR3 contains 15 residues. Losses at the gene ends were 6 bases for V and 1 base for J; bases not matched to a gene: 8. The germline CDR1 and CDR2 sequences are SEHNR and FQNEAQ (reference sequence). The CDR3 bases are TGTGCCAGCAGGGAATCGGGACAGACGAACACTGAAGCTTTCTTT. Protein product: CASRESGQTNTEAFF.

The gene calls are TRBV28 and TRBJ2-5, with 8 bases that match TRBD2. This CDR3 contains 16 residues. With 3 bases clipped from V and 5 bases from J, the junction kept 11 bases outside the gene matches. CDR1 and CDR2 (germline): MDHEN, SYDVKM. CDR3 region: CASSFVRAGVGETQYF. The CDR3 bases are TGTGCCAGCAGTTTCGTACGAGCGGGGGTTGGCGAGACCCAGTACTTC.

This clonotype was seen only a few times. The J gene is TRBJ2-5, the V gene TRBV29-1; 7 nucleotides agree with TRBD1. The DNA end is a closer match to TRBJ2-7, so the J assignment may be wrong. The CDR3 covers 14 residues. Germline V gives CDR1 SQVTM, CDR2 ANQGSEA. In DNA form, the CDR3 reads TGCAGCGTGGGTGGGACAGAAGTATCCTACGAGCAGTACTTC. Encoded protein: CSVGGTEVSYEQYF.

The V and J genes are TRBV3-1 and TRBJ2-5; 7 bases align to TRBD2. The J call may be in error: the DNA end matches TRBJ2-7 better. The CDR3 is 15 residues long. Germline CDR1 is LGHDT and CDR2 is YNNKEL (reference sequence). In DNA form, the CDR3 reads TGTGCCAGCAGCCGAGGAGGGGCTAGCGGCTACGAGCAGTACTTC. Translated: CASSRGGASGYEQYF.

The rearrangement joins TRBV29-1 to TRBJ1-2; D not resolved. Germline loops: CDR1 SQVTM, CDR2 ANQGSEA. Trimming left V 7 bases short and J 4 bases short, with 22 bases between. This CDR3 is 15 amino acids long. CDR3 sequence reads: CSAEGREGSTYGYTF. For the CDR3, the DNA is TGCAGCGCCGAAGGGAGGGAAGGTTCCACCTATGGCTACACCTTC.

The V gene is TRBV20-1, the J gene TRBJ2-1; D unresolved. The V gene lost 3 bases and the J gene lost 6 bases, with 3 bases spanning the gap. This CDR3 is built from 10 residues. CDR1 is DFQATT, CDR2 SNEGSKA, per germline (reference sequence). In DNA, the CDR3 is TGCAGTGCTAGGTTCAATGAGCAGTTCTTC. This codes for CSARFNEQFF.

The chain has TRBV3-1 and TRBJ2-3, with TRBD2 as a possible D gene (5 bases). This CDR3 comprises 20 residues. CDR1 and CDR2 from the germline V gene are LGHDT and YNNKEL (reference sequence). The ends were cut back, 0 bases at V and 2 bases at J, with 24 bases in the middle. CDR3 in DNA: TGTGCCAGCAGCCAAGATCCACGCTGGGCTAGCACCGAATTCACAGATACGCAGTATTTT. As protein: CASSQDPRWASTEFTDTQYF.

This clonotype has just one count. This chain uses TRBV9 with TRBJ2-5; possible D gene TRBD1, 5 bases. CDR3 length: 16 amino acids. The ends were cut back, 0 bases at V and 1 base at J, with 13 bases in the middle. Germline CDR1 is SGDLS and CDR2 is YYNGEE. The CDR3 loop reads CASSVALDNVQETQYF. DNA for the CDR3: TGTGCCAGCAGCGTAGCTTTGGACAATGTCCAAGAGACCCAGTACTTC. Full variable domain (missing parts from reference TRBV9 and TRBJ2-5): DSGVTQTPKHLITATGQRVTLRCSPRSGDLSVYWYQQSLDQGLQFLIQYYNGEERAKGNILERFSAQQFPDLHSELNLSSLELGDSALYFCASSVALDNVQETQYFGPGTRLLVL.

The genes are TRBV2 and TRBJ1-2; 9 nucleotides match TRBD1. CDR1 SNHLY and CDR2 FYNNEI come from the germline V gene. The CDR3 sequence is 13 residues long. Losses at the gene ends were 7 bases for V and 9 bases for J; bases not matched to a gene: 9. CDR3 loop: CASKTGQGGSYTF. The DNA for the CDR3 is TGTGCCAGCAAAACGGGACAGGGCGGCAGCTACACCTTC.

The CDR3 loop reads CASSSRTATGELFF. CDR3 nucleotide sequence: TGTGCCAGCAGTTCCCGGACAGCGACCGGGGAGCTGTTTTTT. The chain recombines TRBV12-3 or TRBV12-4 with TRBJ2-2; perhaps TRBD1 as D (6 bases). V lost 4 bases and J lost 5, with 11 bases in between. This CDR3 is 14 amino acids long.

Notes on this clonotype: This could be a read error, since a much larger clone is one nucleotide away. The rearrangement joins TRBV5-1 to TRBJ2-3, with D possibly TRBD2 on 6 matching bases. The length of the CDR3 is 16 residues. Germline loops: CDR1 SGHRS, CDR2 YFSETQ. The DNA of the CDR3 is TGCGCCAGCAGCTTGGATGGAGGGGTTGGCACAGGTACGCAGTATTTT. Translation: CASSLDGGVGTGTQYF. Variable domain in full (rest from reference TRBV5-1 and TRBJ2-3): KAGVTQTPRYLIKTRGQQVTLSCSPISGHRSVSWYQQTPGQGLQFLFEYFSETQRNKGNFPGRFSGRQFSNSRSEMNVSTLELGDSALYLCASSLDGGVGTGTQYFGPGTRLTVL.

This clonotype was counted at least ten times. V usage is TRBV20-1 and J usage is TRBJ2-5, with 8 bases lining up with TRBD2. Trimming at V came to 5 bases and at J to 2 bases, leaving 13 bases not matched to a gene. The CDR3 loop spans 16 amino acids. Germline loops: CDR1 DFQATT, CDR2 SNEGSKA (reference sequence). The CDR3 here is CSARTVAGKLQETQYF. The DNA for the CDR3 is TGCAGTGCTCGGACAGTAGCGGGAAAGCTACAAGAGACCCAGTACTTC.

The chain uses TRBV20-1 and TRBJ2-1; D unresolved. The germline V and J ends were trimmed by 5 bases and 6 bases, with 11 bases remaining between them. The CDR3 has 12 residues. Germline assignment: CDR1 DFQATT and CDR2 SNEGSKA (reference sequence). CDR3 sequence (DNA): TGCAGTGCTCCCAGGCTCTTCAATGAGCAGTTCTTC. Amino acids: CSAPRLFNEQFF.

The rearrangement joins TRBV3-1 to TRBJ2-6; 11 positions match TRBD2. The V gene's germline CDR1 is LGHDT and CDR2 YNNKEL (reference sequence). CDR3 length equals 18 residues. V trimming: 3 bases; J trimming: 1 base; junction bases outside the gene matches: 5. CDR3 sequence reads: CASSQRLAGISGANVLTF. CDR3 in DNA: TGTGCCAGCAGCCAGCGACTAGCGGGGATTTCTGGGGCCAACGTCCTGACTTTC.

The chain carries TRBV5-5 and TRBJ2-1, with 7 bases that match TRBD1. CDR1 and CDR2 from the germline V gene are SGHKS and YYEKEE (reference sequence). Unmatched junction bases numbered 7, after V lost 4 bases and J lost 3 bases. The CDR3 runs to 15 residues. The CDR3 coding sequence is TGTGCCAGCAGCGAGGGGGCCTTGGTCTACAATGAGCAGTTCTTC. As protein: CASSEGALVYNEQFF. The full variable domain, with the rest looked up from reference TRBV5-5 and TRBJ2-1, is DAGVTQSPTHLIKTRGQQVTLRCSPISGHKSVSWYQQVLGQGPQFIFQYYEKEERGRGNFPDRFSARQFPNYSSELNVNALLLGDSALYLCASSEGALVYNEQFFGPGTRLTVL.

The chain links TRBV5-1 to TRBJ2-7, with D tentatively TRBD1 or TRBD2 (6 bases each). Germline V lookup: CDR1 SGHRS, CDR2 YFSETQ. This CDR3 comprises 15 residues. With 0 bases removed from V and 7 bases from J, the gap between germline ends came to 17 bases. The chain's CDR3 is CASSLDQGGMGEQYF. The CDR3 DNA follows: TGCGCCAGCAGCTTGGACCAAGGGGGGATGGGGGAGCAGTACTTC.